This T cell receptor (beta chain) stems from a study of T cell responses to AZD1222 COVID-19 vaccine. Here immunoSEQ multiplex PCR was the method, and the copy in TCRdb shows in-frame clones only, minus some. The sample records over 100,000 clones, around 87% being singletons. V was clipped by 5 bases and J by 4 bases; unmatched bases: 9. There are 15 residues in the CDR3. Germline CDR1 is SGHVS and CDR2 is FQNEAQ. The source material was peripheral blood, sampled on day 0 of AZD1222 vaccination. The chain links TRBV7-8 to TRBJ1-1, with TRBD1 identical over 8 bases. The origin of this receptor is an adult in good health. The CDR3 nucleotides are TGTGCCAGCAGCGCGGGACAGGCCTGGGGCACTGAAGCTTTCTTT. Its translation: CASSAGQAWGTEAFF.